One sample yielded the 10 T cell receptor beta chains listed below, sequenced in a study of CD8+ T cells in alopecia areata. cDNA reverse transcribed from extracted RNA served as the sequencing template. Sequencing used immunoSEQ multiplex PCR; TCRdb keeps in-frame clones, though not all of them. The sample contains approximately 280,000 clones, none of them singletons. Cells pooled from cutaneous lymph nodes were sorted on CD4, CD8alpha, NKG2D, NKG2ACE and other markers. Material for sequencing was CD4+ T cells sorted from a lymph node. These receptors came from a C3H/HeJ mouse with alopecia areata. This mouse strain has H2-k as its MHC haplotype.

This clone was detected a few times. Gene names follow the mouse nomenclature. The identical CDR3 is also encoded by other nucleotide sequences in the sample. The covered CDR3 bases are TGTGCCAGCAGTGATGGGCAGGGGGCAAACTCC. It specifies CASSDGQGANS. In full, the CDR3 is CASSDGQGANSDYTF. The chain combines TRBV13-3 with TRBJ1-2; 7 bases are shared with TRBD1. The observed sequence ends 4 residues before the CDR3 terminus, with the missing tail filled in from the germline J gene. V was clipped by 0 bases and J by 0 bases; unmatched bases: 2. The CDR3 has 15 residues. CDR1 and CDR2 (germline): NNHDY, SYVADS.

About this clone: Gene labels here are mouse ones. The read ends 4 residues before the CDR3 terminus; that terminus is restored from the germline J gene. The chain employs TRBV1 and TRBJ2-4; the match to TRBD2 covers 11 bases. The germline V gene encodes CDR1 NSQYPW and CDR2 LRSPGD (reference sequence). V dropped 0 bases and J dropped 0; count of bases not matched to a gene: 5. The CDR3 has 18 amino acids. CDR3 sequence: CTCSADRLGGASQNTLYF. Partial CDR3 DNA: TGCACCTGCAGTGCAGATCGACTGGGGGGGGCTAGTCAAAAC.

To note about this clone: Here the gene names and germline are mouse. The sequence runs out 4 residues before the end of the CDR3; the remainder is reconstructed from the germline J gene. This chain uses TRBV13-1 with TRBJ2-3; 12 bases are shared with TRBD2. The CDR3 totals 15 residues. Per germline, CDR1 NSHNY and CDR2 SYGAGN. J gave up 3 bases and V 5 bases, and 4 bases lay outside the gene matches. CDR3 DNA (partial): TGTGCCAGCAGAAGACTGGGGGGGCGCGCAGAA. The encoded protein is CASRRLGGRAE. The CDR3 reads in full as CASRRLGGRAETLYF.

A few counts support this clone. Gene names and germline match the mouse. The read terminates 3 residues ahead of where the CDR3 ends, so the germline J gene completes it. The V and J genes are TRBV5 and TRBJ1-6; D is perhaps TRBD1 (5 bases). TRBJ1-6 is given ORF status, its function remaining uncertain. The V and J ends lost 0 bases and 2 bases respectively, with 8 bases between them. This CDR3 has 16 residues. Per the germline V gene, CDR1 is LGHNA and CDR2 is YNLKQL (reference sequence). Partial CDR3 DNA: TGTGCCAGCAGCCAAGAACCCAGGGCCTATAATTCGCCC. Protein product: CASSQEPRAYNSP. Given in full, the CDR3 is CASSQEPRAYNSPLYF.

This clone was detected a few times. Mouse gene names and germline throughout. The CDR3 bases that were read are TGTGCCAGCAGGGACAGGGGGCAGGACTCC. Its protein is CASRDRGQDS. The complete CDR3 reads CASRDRGQDSDYTF. The J gene is TRBJ1-2, the V gene TRBV13-1; 11 bases are a match to TRBD1. The read gets to within 4 residues of the CDR3 end, and the germline J gene fills in the rest. Germline V gene lookup returns CDR1 NSHNY and CDR2 SYGAGN. V was pared by 5 bases and J by 3 bases, with 3 bases of the junction left unmatched. The CDR3 length is 14 residues.

This clone has more than one count but fewer than ten. The listed genes are named as in mouse. CDR3 region: CASSRTVSAETLYF. The sequenced CDR3 bases are TGTGCCAGCAGTCGGACTGTTAGTGCAGAA. The chain links TRBV13-3 to TRBJ2-3; D is possibly TRBD2 (6 bases). The read is 4 residues too short to cover the CDR3 end, so that end is filled in from the germline J gene. The germline gives CDR1 NNHDY, CDR2 SYVADS. This CDR3 comprises 14 residues. Trimming pared 4 bases from V and 0 bases from J, leaving 9 bases between.

In this sample, this clone turned up a few times. The gene symbols are mouse symbols. The CDR3 is cut off 4 residues early in the read; its end comes from the germline J gene. V is TRBV5 and J is TRBJ1-1; the D gene is possibly TRBD1 (6 bases). Looked up from germline, CDR1 is LGHNA and CDR2 is YNLKQL (reference sequence). This CDR3 region has 13 residues. The CDR3 protein is CASSRNREEEVFF. The CDR3 bases that were read are TGTGCCAGCAGCCGAAACAGGGAGGAA.

For this clone: These gene names are mouse names. The read gets to within 4 residues of the CDR3 end, and the germline J gene fills in the rest. The V and J genes are TRBV1 and TRBJ2-1; TRBD1 might be the D (6 bases). The length of the CDR3 is 13 residues. V lost 7 bases and J lost 3, with 10 bases in between. CDR1 is NSQYPW and CDR2 is LRSPGD in the germline V gene (reference sequence). The CDR3 DNA, read in part, is TGCACCTGCACCAGGGGCGGCTATGCT. It yields the protein CTCTRGGYA. The whole CDR3 region reads CTCTRGGYAEQFF.

In its sample, this clone was seen a few times. The listed genes are named as in mouse. The read falls 4 residues short of the CDR3 end, and the missing part is taken from the germline J gene. This same CDR3 is encoded by further DNA sequences in the sample. V usage is TRBV19 and J usage is TRBJ2-2; D might be TRBD1 (6 bases). In germline, CDR1 is FNHDT, CDR2 SITEND (reference sequence). This CDR3 contains 13 residues. Trimming removed 2 bases from V and 5 bases from J, with 7 bases in between. Incomplete CDR3 DNA: TGTGCCAGCAGTATCCAGGGGACCGGG. Amino acid sequence: CASSIQGTG. The whole CDR3 region reads CASSIQGTGQLYF. Full variable domain (rest looked up from reference TRBV19 and TRBJ2-2): GGIITQTPKFLIGQEGQKLTLKCQQNFNHDTMYWYRQDSGKGLRLIYYSITENDLQKGDLSEGYDASREKKSSFSLTVTSAQKNEMAVFLCASSIQGTGQLYFGEGSKLTVL.

As concerns this clone: Each gene name is a mouse one. The read ends 4 residues shy of where the CDR3 ends; the end is completed using the germline J gene. Different DNA sequences within this sample yield the same CDR3. This chain links TRBV19 with TRBJ2-5; 7 bases agree with TRBD2. This CDR3 comprises 14 residues. Germline lookup yields CDR1 FNHDT and CDR2 SITEND (reference sequence). CDR3 sequence reads: CASSIDWGEDTQYF. The part of the CDR3 DNA that was read is TGTGCCAGCAGTATAGATTGGGGGGAAGAC. The full variable domain, with the rest looked up from reference TRBV19 and TRBJ2-5, is GGIITQTPKFLIGQEGQKLTLKCQQNFNHDTMYWYRQDSGKGLRLIYYSITENDLQKGDLSEGYDASREKKSSFSLTVTSAQKNEMAVFLCASSIDWGEDTQYFGPGTRLLVL.